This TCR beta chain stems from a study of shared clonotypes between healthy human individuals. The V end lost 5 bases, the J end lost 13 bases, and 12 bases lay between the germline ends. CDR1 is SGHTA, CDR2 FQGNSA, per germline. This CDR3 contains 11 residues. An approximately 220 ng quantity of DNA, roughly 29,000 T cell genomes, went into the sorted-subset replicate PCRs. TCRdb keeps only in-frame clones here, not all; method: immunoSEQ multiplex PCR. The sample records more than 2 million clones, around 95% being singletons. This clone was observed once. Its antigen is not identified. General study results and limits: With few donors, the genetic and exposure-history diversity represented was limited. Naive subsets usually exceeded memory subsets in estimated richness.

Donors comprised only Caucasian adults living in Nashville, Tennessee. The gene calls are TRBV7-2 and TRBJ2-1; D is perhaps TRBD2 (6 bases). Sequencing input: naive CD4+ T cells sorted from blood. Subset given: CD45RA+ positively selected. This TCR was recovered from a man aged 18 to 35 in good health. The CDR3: CASSGGTLQFF. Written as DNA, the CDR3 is TGTGCCAGCAGCGGCGGGACTCTTCAGTTCTTC.